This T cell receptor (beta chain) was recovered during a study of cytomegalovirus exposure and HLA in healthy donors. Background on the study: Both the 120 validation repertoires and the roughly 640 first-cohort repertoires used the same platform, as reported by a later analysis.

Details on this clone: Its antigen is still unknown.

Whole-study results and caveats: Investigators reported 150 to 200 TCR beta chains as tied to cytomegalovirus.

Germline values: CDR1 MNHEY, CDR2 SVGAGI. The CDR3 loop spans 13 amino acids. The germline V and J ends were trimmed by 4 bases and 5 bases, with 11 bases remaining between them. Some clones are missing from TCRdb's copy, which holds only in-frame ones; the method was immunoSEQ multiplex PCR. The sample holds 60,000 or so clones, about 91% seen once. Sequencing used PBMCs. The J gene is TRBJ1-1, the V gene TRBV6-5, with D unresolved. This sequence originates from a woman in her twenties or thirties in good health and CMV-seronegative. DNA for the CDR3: TGTGCCAGCAGTTCCGAGGGCTGGACTGAAGCTTTCTTT. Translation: CASSSEGWTEAFF.